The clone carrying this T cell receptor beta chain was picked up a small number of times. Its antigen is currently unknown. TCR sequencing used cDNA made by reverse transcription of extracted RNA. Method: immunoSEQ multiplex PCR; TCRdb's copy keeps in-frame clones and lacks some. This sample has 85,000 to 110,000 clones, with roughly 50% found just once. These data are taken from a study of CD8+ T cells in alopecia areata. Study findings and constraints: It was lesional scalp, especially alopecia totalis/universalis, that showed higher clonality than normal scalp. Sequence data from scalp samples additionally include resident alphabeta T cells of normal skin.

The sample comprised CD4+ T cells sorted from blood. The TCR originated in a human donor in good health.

CDR3 DNA: TGTGCCAGCAGCCAAGCCCTAGCGGGGGGGCAAAATACGCAGTATTTT. Translated, it gives CASSQALAGGQNTQYF. The chain joins TRBV4-2 to TRBJ2-3; 12 bases line up with TRBD2. There are 16 residues in the CDR3. Germline values: CDR1 LGHNA, CDR2 YNFKEQ. V shed 1 base and J 7 bases; nucleotides not matched to a gene: 6.